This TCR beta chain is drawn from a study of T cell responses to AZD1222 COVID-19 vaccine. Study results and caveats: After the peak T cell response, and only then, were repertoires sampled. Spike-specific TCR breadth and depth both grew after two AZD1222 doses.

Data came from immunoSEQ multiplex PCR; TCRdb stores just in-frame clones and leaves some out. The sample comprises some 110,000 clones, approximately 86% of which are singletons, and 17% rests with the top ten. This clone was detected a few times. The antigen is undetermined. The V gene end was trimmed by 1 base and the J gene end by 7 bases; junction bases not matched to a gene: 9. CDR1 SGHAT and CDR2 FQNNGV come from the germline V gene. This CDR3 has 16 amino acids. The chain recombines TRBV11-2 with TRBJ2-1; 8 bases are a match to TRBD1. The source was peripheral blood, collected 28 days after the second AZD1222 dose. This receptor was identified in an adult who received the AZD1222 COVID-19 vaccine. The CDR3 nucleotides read TGTGCCAGCAGCTTAGCCCCTGACAGGGGCCATAATGAGCAGTTCTTC. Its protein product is CASSLAPDRGHNEQFF. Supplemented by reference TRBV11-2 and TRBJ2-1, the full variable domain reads EAGVAQSPRYKIIEKRQSVAFWCNPISGHATLYWYQQILGQGPKLLIQFQNNGVVDDSQLPKDRFSAERLKGVDSTLKIQPAKLEDSAVYLCASSLAPDRGHNEQFFGPGTRLTVL.